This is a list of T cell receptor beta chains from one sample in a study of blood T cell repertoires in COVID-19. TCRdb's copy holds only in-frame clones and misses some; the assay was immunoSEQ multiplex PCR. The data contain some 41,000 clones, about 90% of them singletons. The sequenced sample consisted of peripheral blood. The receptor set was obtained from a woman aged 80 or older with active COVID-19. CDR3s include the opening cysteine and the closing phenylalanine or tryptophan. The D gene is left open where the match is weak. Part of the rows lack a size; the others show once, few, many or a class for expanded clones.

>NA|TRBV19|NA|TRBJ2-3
TGTGCCAGTAGTACGTCGGACAGATACACAGATACGCAGTATTTT
CASSTSDRYTDTQYF
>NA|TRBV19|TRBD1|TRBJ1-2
TGTGCCAGTAGTGCGGACAGGTTCTATGGCTACACCTTC
CASSADRFYGYTF
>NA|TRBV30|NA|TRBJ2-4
TGTGCCTGGAACCGAGGTGGCATTCAGTACTTC
CAWNRGGIQYF
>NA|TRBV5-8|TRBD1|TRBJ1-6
TGTGCCAGCAGCTCGTGGACAGGTTGGAATTCACCCCTCCACTTT
CASSSWTGWNSPLHF
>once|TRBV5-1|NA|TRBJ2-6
TGCGCCAGCAGCTTGGACAGACGCTCTGGGGCCAACGTCCTGACTTTC
CASSLDRRSGANVLTF
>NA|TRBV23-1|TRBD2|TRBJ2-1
TGCGCCAGCAGTCGAGAGTACCAGCGGGGGGCCTTAGACTACAATGAGCAGTTCTTC
CASSREYQRGALDYNEQFF
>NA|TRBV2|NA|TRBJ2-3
TGTGCCAGCAGTGAAACACTAGGGCGGGGCACAGATACGCAGTATTTT
CASSETLGRGTDTQYF
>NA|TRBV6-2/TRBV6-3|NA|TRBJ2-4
TGTGCCAGCAGTTACTCGAATTCCCCAATACCGCCCACCAGCAAAAACATTCAGTACTTC
CASSYSNSPIPPTSKNIQYF
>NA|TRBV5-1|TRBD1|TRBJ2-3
TGCGCCAGCAGCTTGGCTCGGACAGGGAGCACAGATACGCAGTATTTT
CASSLARTGSTDTQYF
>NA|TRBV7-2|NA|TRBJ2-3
TGTGCCAGCAGCCTGTCGGGGGGCACTAGCACAGATACGCAGTATTTT
CASSLSGGTSTDTQYF
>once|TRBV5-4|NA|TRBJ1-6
TGTGCCAGCAGCTCAATTGGGGCGCCCGGCCGGAATTCACCCCTCCACTTT
CASSSIGAPGRNSPLHF
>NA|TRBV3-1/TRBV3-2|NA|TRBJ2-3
TGTGCCAGCAGCCCAACCGGAGGGGAGGCAGATACGCAGTATTTT
CASSPTGGEADTQYF
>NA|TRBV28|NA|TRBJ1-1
TGTGCCAGCAGTTTCGGAGGGGCGAACACTGAAGCTTTCTTT
CASSFGGANTEAFF